These 28 T cell receptor beta chains were sequenced from one sample in a study of shared clonotypes between healthy human individuals. Sequenced by immunoSEQ multiplex PCR; TCRdb stores in-frame clones only, minus some. The sample has roughly 2.5 million clones; approximately 90% are singletons. The specimen sequenced was naive CD4+ T cells sorted from blood. Specified subset: CD45RA+ positively selected. The receptors originated from a man aged 18 to 29 in good health.

The chain has TRBV2 and TRBJ2-3, with TRBD1 matching 7 bases. CDR1 and CDR2 (germline): SNHLY, FYNNEI. Germline trimming cut 7 bases from V and 2 bases from J; bases unmatched to any gene: 9. There are 15 residues in the CDR3. CDR3 in amino acids: CASILDREITDTQYF. The CDR3 DNA reads as TGTGCCAGCATTCTCGACAGGGAAATCACAGATACGCAGTATTTT. Filled out from reference TRBV2 and TRBJ2-3, the complete variable domain reads EPEVTQTPSHQVTQMGQEVILRCVPISNHLYFYWYRQILGQKVEFLVSFYNNEISEKSEIFDDQFSVERPDGSNFTLKIRSTKLEDSAMYFCASILDREITDTQYFGPGTRLTVL.

This chain joins TRBV4-1 and TRBJ2-3; D is uncertain. Trimming pared 0 bases from V and 0 bases from J, leaving 10 bases between. This CDR3 comprises 16 residues. The germline V gene encodes CDR1 MGHRA and CDR2 YSYEKL. DNA of the CDR3: TGCGCCAGCAGCCAAGATCAACCCTCTAGCACAGATACGCAGTATTTT. Translated, it gives CASSQDQPSSTDTQYF.

This chain links TRBV11-2 with TRBJ2-7, with 8 bases identical to TRBD2. CDR1 and CDR2 from the germline V gene are SGHAT and FQNNGV. The CDR3 has 15 residues. Trimming took 4 bases from V and 4 from J; bases not matched to a gene: 9. This CDR3 reads CASSSLQRERYEQYF. DNA for the CDR3: TGTGCCAGCAGCTCTCTCCAGCGGGAGAGGTACGAGCAGTACTTC.

The chain couples TRBV7-8 to TRBJ2-2; 10 bases map to TRBD1. Germline V lookup: CDR1 SGHVS, CDR2 FQNEAQ. The junction had 10 bases not matched to a gene; V was cut back by 5 bases and J by 7 bases. The CDR3 consists of 16 residues. DNA of the CDR3: TGTGCCAGCAGCCGTTCCGGGGACAGGGGAAACGGGGAGCTGTTTTTT. Residues: CASSRSGDRGNGELFF.

In its sample, this clone was seen a few times. The chain is built from TRBV7-9 and TRBJ1-3; D is undetermined. Trimming removed 1 base at V and 3 bases at J, with 13 bases between. The CDR3 totals 16 residues. Germline V gene data show CDR1 as SEHNR and CDR2 as FQNEAQ (reference sequence). CDR3 protein: CASSLGTPANGNTIYF. Written as DNA, the CDR3 is TGTGCCAGCAGCTTAGGGACGCCAGCTAATGGAAACACCATATATTTT.

The V gene is TRBV6-1, the J gene TRBJ1-3, with 7 bases fitting TRBD1. V lost 6 bases to trimming and J lost 0 bases; unmatched junction nucleotides: 5. Germline CDR1 reads MNHNS; CDR2 reads SASEGT. The CDR3 contains 15 residues. The CDR3 sequence: CASRTGAHSGNTIYF. The CDR3 DNA reads as TGTGCCAGCAGAACAGGGGCCCACTCTGGAAACACCATATATTTT.

This clone came up once. This chain joins TRBV2 and TRBJ1-6; D perhaps matches TRBD1 (5 bases). Trimming shortened V by 6 bases and J by 4 bases, and 16 bases separated the two germline ends. Per the germline V gene, CDR1 is SNHLY and CDR2 is FYNNEI. This CDR3 has 16 residues. The CDR3 bases are TGTGCCAGCAGCGGAGGGGAATCGAATTATAATTCACCCCTCCACTTT. Translation: CASSGGESNYNSPLHF.

The genes are TRBV19 and TRBJ2-7; TRBD1 matches 7 bases. CDR3 length: 13 residues. CDR1 is LNHDA and CDR2 is SQIVND in the germline V gene (reference sequence). Trimming removed 1 base from V and 7 bases from J; junction bases left unmatched: 4. CDR3 residues: CASSIGGGTEQYF. In nucleotides, the CDR3 is TGTGCCAGTAGTATAGGAGGGGGCACAGAGCAGTACTTC. Full variable domain (remainder filled in from reference TRBV19 and TRBJ2-7): DGGITQSPKYLFRKEGQNVTLSCEQNLNHDAMYWYRQDPGQGLRLIYYSQIVNDFQKGDIAEGYSVSREKKESFPLTVTSAQKNPTAFYLCASSIGGGTEQYFGPGTRLTVT.

J is TRBJ1-2 and V is TRBV6-5; D remains unclear. With 5 bases removed from V and 4 bases from J, the gap between germline ends came to 11 bases. The germline CDR1 and CDR2 sequences are MNHEY and SVGAGI. CDR3 length: 13 residues. In DNA, the CDR3 is TGTGCCAGCAGTCCACCGGGCCTCTATGGCTACACCTTC. It translates to CASSPPGLYGYTF.

The chain couples TRBV5-4 to TRBJ2-6; 12 bases are shared with TRBD1. V trimming: 4 bases; J trimming: 1 base; junction bases outside the gene matches: 3. The CDR3 runs 17 residues. CDR1 is SGHNT and CDR2 is YYREEE in the germline V gene (reference sequence). CDR3: CASSAGQGASGANVLTF. The CDR3 coding sequence is TGTGCCAGCAGCGCGGGACAGGGGGCATCTGGGGCCAACGTCCTGACTTTC.

The chain employs TRBV7-8 and TRBJ2-3, with TRBD2 identical over 9 bases. The CDR3 loop spans 17 amino acids. The V segment lost 5 bases and the J segment 0 bases; nucleotides outside the gene matches: 9. Germline V lookup: CDR1 SGHVS, CDR2 FQNEAQ. As DNA, the CDR3 is TGTGCCAGCAGCCCCCTGGATAGCGGGGGTAGCACAGATACGCAGTATTTT. Translated, it gives CASSPLDSGGSTDTQYF.

This clone has just a few counts. The V and J genes are TRBV10-1 and TRBJ2-1, with D perhaps matching TRBD1 (6 bases). The germline V and J ends were trimmed by 5 bases and 5 bases, with 16 bases remaining between them. The CDR3 sequence is 15 residues long. Per the germline V gene, CDR1 is WNHNN and CDR2 is SYGVQD (reference sequence). CDR3 sequence reads: CASSLQGSSHNEQFF. The CDR3 region has the DNA TGCGCCAGCAGTCTACAGGGTAGTAGCCACAATGAGCAGTTCTTC.

This sequence joins TRBV5-5 and TRBJ2-7; 8 nucleotides align to TRBD2. This CDR3 has 14 residues. CDR1 is SGHKS, CDR2 YYEKEE, per germline (reference sequence). With V trimmed by 5 bases and J by 2 bases, 6 bases remained unmatched. The CDR3 region is CASRLAGGAYEQYF. The DNA for the CDR3 is TGTGCCAGCAGACTCGCGGGGGGAGCCTACGAGCAGTACTTC.

J is TRBJ2-7 and V is TRBV19; 8 bases agree with TRBD1. Looked up from germline, CDR1 is LNHDA and CDR2 is SQIVND (reference sequence). V gave up 5 bases and J gave up 4 bases; unmatched junction bases: 7. The CDR3 consists of 14 residues. CDR3 sequence reads: CASSPRTGWYEQYF. As DNA, the CDR3 is TGTGCCAGTAGTCCTCGGACAGGGTGGTACGAGCAGTACTTC.

V and J are TRBV11-2 and TRBJ2-2; D remains ambiguous. The germline CDR1 and CDR2 sequences are SGHAT and FQNNGV. The CDR3 extends over 14 amino acids. The V end was cut by 0 bases, the J end by 6 bases, with 8 bases between. DNA for the CDR3: TGTGCCAGCAGCTTAGATGGTTTCGCCGGGGAGCTGTTTTTT. Encoded protein: CASSLDGFAGELFF.

The rearrangement uses TRBV6-1 and TRBJ1-4; D remains unclear. Per the germline V gene, CDR1 is MNHNS and CDR2 is SASEGT. The CDR3 is made up of 15 amino acids. V was shortened by 4 bases and J by 0 bases, with 9 bases between the two germline ends. CDR3 sequence reads: CASSAGSATNEKLFF. The CDR3 DNA is TGTGCCAGCAGTGCCGGGAGTGCAACTAATGAAAAACTGTTTTTT.

This clone appeared a single time. The same CDR3 also results from other DNA sequences found in this sample. The chain carries TRBV18 and TRBJ2-5; TRBD2 is a possible D gene (6 bases). Germline V gene sequence: CDR1 KGHSH, CDR2 LQKENI. CDR3 length: 14 amino acids. The V gene lost 0 bases and the J gene lost 5 bases, with 10 bases spanning the gap. The CDR3 nucleotides read TGTGCCAGCTCACCACCGGAGGGCCGCGAGACCCAGTACTTC. Translated: CASSPPEGRETQYF. The complete variable domain, with remaining parts taken from reference TRBV18 and TRBJ2-5, reads NAGVMQNPRHLVRRRGQEARLRCSPMKGHSHVYWYRQLPEEGLKFMVYLQKENIIDESGMPKERFSAEFPKEGPSILRIQQVVRGDSAAYFCASSPPEGRETQYFGPGTRLLVL.

The chain links TRBV10-3 to TRBJ2-5, with D hard to call. This CDR3 has 13 residues. The germline V gene encodes CDR1 ENHRY and CDR2 SYGVKD. Between the trimmed V and J ends, which lost 8 bases and 4 bases, there was a span of 14 bases. Here the CDR3 DNA reads TGTGCCATCTCGAGCCGGGCAGGAGAGACCCAGTACTTC. Translated, it gives CAISSRAGETQYF.

This chain uses TRBV30 with TRBJ2-7; 7 bases line up with TRBD1. The CDR3 contains 15 residues. Looked up from germline, CDR1 is GTSNPN and CDR2 is SVGIG (reference sequence). Trimming at V came to 3 bases and at J to 3 bases, leaving 11 bases not matched to a gene. CDR3 sequence (DNA): TGTGCCTGGAGCGTCCCGGGCAGGGGGAACTACGAGCAGTACTTC. Encoded protein: CAWSVPGRGNYEQYF.

The chain combines TRBV30 with TRBJ1-6; 11 positions agree with TRBD1. The CDR3 runs to 14 residues. The germline gives CDR1 GTSNPN, CDR2 SVGIG (reference sequence). Unmatched junction bases numbered 2, after V lost 0 bases and J lost 10 bases. CDR3 residues: CAWSVGQGVSPLHF. CDR3 DNA sequence: TGTGCCTGGAGTGTGGGACAGGGGGTATCACCCCTCCACTTT.

This clone came up once. CDR3 sequence reads: CASTVGLPDLFF. The CDR3 coding sequence is TGTGCCAGCACCGTCGGACTTCCCGACCTGTTTTTT. The chain couples TRBV7-9 to TRBJ1-4, with D hard to call. The CDR3 is 12 residues long. The germline V gene encodes CDR1 SEHNR and CDR2 FQNEAQ (reference sequence). V lost 7 bases and J 14 bases, leaving 17 bases between the germline ends. Full variable domain (rest looked up from reference TRBV7-9 and TRBJ1-4): DTGVSQNPRHKITKRGQNVTFRCDPISEHNRLYWYRQTLGQGPEFLTYFQNEAQLEKSRLLSDRFSAERPKGSFSTLEIQRTEQGDSAMYLCASTVGLPDLFFGSGTQLSVL.

The chain couples TRBV6-6 to TRBJ2-7; 7 bases map to TRBD2. With V trimmed by 0 bases and J by 7 bases, 6 bases remained unmatched. Germline CDR1 is MNHNY and CDR2 is SVGAGI (reference sequence). The CDR3 contains 14 residues. The CDR3 DNA sequence: TGTGCCAGCAGTTACTCTTGGGGGGGGAGGGAGCAGTACTTC. Amino acids: CASSYSWGGREQYF.

The gene calls are TRBV21-1 and TRBJ1-4. TRBV21-1 is a pseudogene segment. CDR3 size: 13 residues. CDR3 amino acids: CASSSLFREKLFF. DNA for the CDR3: TGTGCCAGCAGCTCTCTTTTCCGAGAAAAACTGTTTTTT.

The CDR3 reads CASSDGSTDTQYF. Here the CDR3 DNA reads TGCGCCAGCTCGGACGGAAGCACAGATACGCAGTATTTT. V is TRBV5-1 and J is TRBJ2-3; D is unresolved. CDR3 length equals 13 residues. Trimming removed 7 bases at V and 0 bases at J, with 9 bases between. Germline lookup yields CDR1 SGHRS and CDR2 YFSETQ.

The chain is built from TRBV2 and TRBJ1-1; weak D call: TRBD1 (5 bases). This CDR3 region has 15 residues. Germline V gene data show CDR1 as SNHLY and CDR2 as FYNNEI. Trimming pared 4 bases from V and 2 bases from J, leaving 14 bases between. CDR3 coding DNA: TGTGCCAGCAGTGCCTGGAAGGGGATCAACACTGAAGCTTTCTTT. Translated, it gives CASSAWKGINTEAFF.

This clone was picked up a small number of times. Other nucleotide sequences in the sample specify the same CDR3. The V call is TRBV5-1, the J call TRBJ1-2, with 9 nucleotides matching TRBD1. J lost 2 bases, V lost 4 bases, and 3 bases had no gene match. Germline CDR1 and CDR2: SGHRS and YFSETQ. The CDR3 extends over 14 amino acids. CDR3 coding DNA: TGCGCCAGCAGCCTGGGACAGGGAAACTATGGCTACACCTTC. Translation: CASSLGQGNYGYTF.

The V gene is TRBV5-4, the J gene TRBJ1-2, with a weak D call TRBD1 (5 bases). Between the trimmed V and J ends, which lost 4 bases and 8 bases, there was a span of 12 bases. The CDR3 covers 12 residues. CDR1 SGHNT and CDR2 YYREEE come from the germline V gene (reference sequence). CDR3 sequence: CASSMAGNGYTF. The CDR3 region has the DNA TGTGCCAGCAGCATGGCAGGGAACGGCTACACCTTC.

The chain joins TRBV6-6 to TRBJ1-4; D is perhaps TRBD1 (5 bases). The CDR3 loop spans 15 amino acids. Per the germline V gene, CDR1 is MNHNY and CDR2 is SVGAGI (reference sequence). Trimming removed 6 bases from V and 8 bases from J, with 19 bases in between. CDR3 in DNA: TGTGCCAGCAGGGCGGGCCAGGGCAAGGAGGAAAAACTGTTTTTT. It yields the protein CASRAGQGKEEKLFF.